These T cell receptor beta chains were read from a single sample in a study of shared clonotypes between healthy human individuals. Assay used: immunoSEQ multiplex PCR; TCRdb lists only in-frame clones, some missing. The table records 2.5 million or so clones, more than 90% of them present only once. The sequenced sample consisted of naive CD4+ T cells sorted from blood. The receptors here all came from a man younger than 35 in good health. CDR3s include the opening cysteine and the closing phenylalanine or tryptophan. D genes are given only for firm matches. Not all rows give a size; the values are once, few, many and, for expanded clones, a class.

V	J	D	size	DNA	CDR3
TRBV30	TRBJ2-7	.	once	TGTGCCTGGAGTGCCCTGGACAGAAACCACGAGCAGTACTTC	CAWSALDRNHEQYF
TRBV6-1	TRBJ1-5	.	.	TGTGCCAGCAGACCTAGGGGGTTCGATCAGCCCCAGCATTTT	CASRPRGFDQPQHF
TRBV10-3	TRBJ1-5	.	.	TGTGCCATCAGTGAGCGGGGGGGCAATCAGCCCCAGCATTTT	CAISERGGNQPQHF
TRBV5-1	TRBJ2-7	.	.	TGCGCCAGCAGCAGTACCGGGAGCTCCTACGAGCAGTACTTC	CASSSTGSSYEQYF
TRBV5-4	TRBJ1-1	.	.	TGTGCCAGCAGCCCTACAGGGAAGAACACTGAAGCTTTCTTT	CASSPTGKNTEAFF
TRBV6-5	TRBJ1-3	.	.	TGTGCCAGCAGTTCCCTTGGGGGAGCTGGAAACACCATATATTTT	CASSSLGGAGNTIYF
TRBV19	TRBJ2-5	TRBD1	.	TGTGCCAGTAGTACGCGACAGGGTGTGGGGGAGACCCAGTACTTC	CASSTRQGVGETQYF
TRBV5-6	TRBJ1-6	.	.	TGTGCCAGCAGCTTGAAGACAGTCAATAATTCACCCCTCCACTTT	CASSLKTVNNSPLHF
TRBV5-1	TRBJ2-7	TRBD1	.	TGCGCCAGCAGCATACTACAAGGGGGCAACGAGCAGTACTTC	CASSILQGGNEQYF
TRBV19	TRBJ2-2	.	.	TGTGCCAGTAGTGAGACGCATAACACCGGGGAGCTGTTTTTT	CASSETHNTGELFF
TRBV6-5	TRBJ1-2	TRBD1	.	TGTGCCAGCAGAGGACAGGGAGACGGTGGCTACACCTTC	CASRGQGDGGYTF
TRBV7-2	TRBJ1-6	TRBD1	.	TGTGCCAGCAGCCGACTAGACAGGGGCGGGTCACCCCTCCACTTT	CASSRLDRGGSPLHF
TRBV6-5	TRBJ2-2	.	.	TGTGCCAGCAGTTACTCGGGCCCACCAACCGGGGAGCTGTTTTTT	CASSYSGPPTGELFF